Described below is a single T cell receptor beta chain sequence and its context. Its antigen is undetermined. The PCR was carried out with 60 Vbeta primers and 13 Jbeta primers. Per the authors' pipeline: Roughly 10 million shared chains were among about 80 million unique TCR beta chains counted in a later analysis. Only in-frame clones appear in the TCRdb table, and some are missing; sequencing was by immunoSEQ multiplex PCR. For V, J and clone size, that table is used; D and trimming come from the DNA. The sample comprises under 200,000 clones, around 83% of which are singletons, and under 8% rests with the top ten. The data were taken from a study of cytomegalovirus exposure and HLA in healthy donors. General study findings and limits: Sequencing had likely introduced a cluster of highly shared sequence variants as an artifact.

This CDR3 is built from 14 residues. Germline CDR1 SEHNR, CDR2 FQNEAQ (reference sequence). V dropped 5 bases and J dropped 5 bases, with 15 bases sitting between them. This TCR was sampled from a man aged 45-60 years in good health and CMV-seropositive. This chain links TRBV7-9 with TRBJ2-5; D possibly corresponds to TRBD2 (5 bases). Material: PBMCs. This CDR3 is CASSTGLLGETQYF. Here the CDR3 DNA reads TGTGCCAGCAGCACCGGACTTCTAGGGGAGACCCAGTACTTC. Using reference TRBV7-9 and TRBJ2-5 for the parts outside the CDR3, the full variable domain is DTGVSQNPRHKITKRGQNVTFRCDPISEHNRLYWYRQTLGQGPEFLTYFQNEAQLEKSRLLSDRFSAERPKGSFSTLEIQRTEQGDSAMYLCASSTGLLGETQYFGPGTRLLVL.